This TCR beta chain was sequenced for a study of T cells in Graves' hyperthyroidism and ophthalmopathy. About the study: Blood from the periphery was taken at initial diagnosis, before any treatment.

Patients aged 18 to 65 had newly diagnosed hyperthyroidism of under 2 months' duration. PBMCs were obtained from over 8.5 ml fresh peripheral blood. Amplification of TCR beta CDR3 regions used RNA as the template. TCR CDR3 regions were first amplified by RT-PCR with HTBI primers. TCRdb recomputed calls from the multiplex PCR reads with MiXCR, one row per CDR3 protein. The repertoire holds about 710,000 distinct CDR3 sequences, with 16% as singletons. CDR3 size: 14 residues. Germline CDR1 is DFQATT and CDR2 is SNEGSKA (reference sequence). V lost 3 bases, J lost 2 bases, and 13 bases lay in between. The table lists this clonotype with a few counts. The antigen remains undetermined. Study findings and constraints: Most thyroid-expanded clonotypes above 0.001 were also found in blood.

This clonotype was sampled from a man between 18 and 35 years old with Graves' hyperthyroidism. The V gene is TRBV20-1, the J gene TRBJ2-5; the D is unclear. The sequenced sample consisted of blood. CDR3 nucleotides: TGCAGTGCTAGGGACCCTAAGCGACAAGAGACCCAGTACTTC. Protein product: CSARDPKRQETQYF.